Listed below are T cell receptor beta chains from one sample, sequenced in a study of cytomegalovirus exposure and HLA in healthy donors. Using immunoSEQ multiplex PCR, the repertoire was profiled, and TCRdb retains in-frame clones only, with some absent. This table has some 98,000 clones, under 85% appearing once. Sequencing was carried out using PBMCs. These receptors all come from a man aged 35-49 years in good health and CMV-seronegative. Each CDR3 is given with its conserved first and last residue. Each record gives: CDR3 protein, CDR3 DNA, clone size, V gene, J gene, D gene. The D gene is left open where the match is weak. Some rows mark clone size as missing; the rest say once, few, many or name a class of expanded clone.

CASSWGGDEETQYF	TGTGCCAGCAGCTGGGGCGGGGACGAAGAGACCCAGTACTTC	NA	TRBV7-9	TRBJ2-5	NA
CSVASSGGTSSYNEQFF	TGCAGCGTTGCATCTAGCGGGGGAACTAGCTCCTACAATGAGCAGTTCTTC	once	TRBV29-1	TRBJ2-1	TRBD2
CASTWGGTGELFF	TGTGCCAGCACCTGGGGGGGCACCGGGGAGCTGTTTTTT	NA	TRBV27	TRBJ2-2	TRBD2
CASSLAVGKETQYF	TGCGCCAGCAGCTTGGCGGTGGGCAAAGAGACCCAGTACTTC	few	TRBV5-1	TRBJ2-5	NA
CASRYVRGGDRGIAEAFF	TGTGCCAGCCGTTATGTTAGGGGGGGGGACAGGGGGATCGCTGAAGCTTTCTTT	NA	TRBV28	TRBJ1-1	TRBD1
CASSETGANNEKLFF	TGCGCCAGCAGTGAGACAGGGGCGAACAATGAAAAACTGTTTTTT	NA	TRBV10-2	TRBJ1-4	TRBD1
CASSSLKLAGPYEQYF	TGTGCCAGCAGCTCACTAAAACTAGCGGGCCCCTACGAGCAGTACTTC	NA	TRBV7-6	TRBJ2-7	TRBD2
CASSLLPQSSPYNEQFF	TGTGCCAGCAGCCTGCTTCCACAGAGCTCTCCCTACAATGAGCAGTTCTTC	NA	TRBV2	TRBJ2-1	NA
CASSSDSIGTQYF	TGTGCCAGCAGCAGCGACTCTATTGGGACCCAGTACTTC	few	TRBV7-7	TRBJ2-5	NA
CASSLRTVVGQPQHF	TGTGCCAGCAGTTTAAGGACAGTGGTAGGTCAGCCCCAGCATTTT	NA	TRBV28	TRBJ1-5	NA
CASSEVGAGQPQHF	TGTGCCAGCAGTGAAGTGGGTGCGGGTCAGCCCCAGCATTTT	NA	TRBV2	TRBJ1-5	NA
CASSLRTDLSYEQYF	TGTGCCAGCAGTCTAAGGACAGACCTCTCCTACGAGCAGTACTTC	NA	TRBV27	TRBJ2-7	NA
CASSLAPPTSGRKDTQYF	TGTGCCAGCAGCTTAGCCCCACCGACTAGCGGGAGGAAAGATACGCAGTATTTT	NA	TRBV7-2	TRBJ2-3	TRBD2
CTSSDGLLADTQYF	TGTACCAGCAGTGACGGGTTATTAGCAGACACGCAGTATTTT	NA	TRBV6-4	TRBJ2-3	NA
CASSIGAGALSYEQYF	TGTGCCAGTAGTATTGGGGCAGGGGCCCTCTCCTACGAGCAGTACTTC	NA	TRBV19	TRBJ2-7	NA